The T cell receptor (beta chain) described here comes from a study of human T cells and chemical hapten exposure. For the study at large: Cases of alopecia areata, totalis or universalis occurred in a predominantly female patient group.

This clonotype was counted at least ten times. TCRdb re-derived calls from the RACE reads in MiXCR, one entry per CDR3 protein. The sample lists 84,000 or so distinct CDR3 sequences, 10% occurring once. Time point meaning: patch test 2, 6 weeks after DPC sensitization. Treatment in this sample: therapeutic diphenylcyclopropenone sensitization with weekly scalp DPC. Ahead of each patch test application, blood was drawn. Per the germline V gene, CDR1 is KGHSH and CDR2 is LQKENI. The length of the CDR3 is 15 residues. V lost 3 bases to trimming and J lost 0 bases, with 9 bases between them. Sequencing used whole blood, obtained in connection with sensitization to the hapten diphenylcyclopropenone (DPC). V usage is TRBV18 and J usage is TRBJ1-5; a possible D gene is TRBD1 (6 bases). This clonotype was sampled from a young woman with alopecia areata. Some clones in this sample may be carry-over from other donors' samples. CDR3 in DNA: TGTGCCAGCTCACCCGGGGGGCCTAGCAATCAGCCCCAGCATTTT. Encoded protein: CASSPGGPSNQPQHF.